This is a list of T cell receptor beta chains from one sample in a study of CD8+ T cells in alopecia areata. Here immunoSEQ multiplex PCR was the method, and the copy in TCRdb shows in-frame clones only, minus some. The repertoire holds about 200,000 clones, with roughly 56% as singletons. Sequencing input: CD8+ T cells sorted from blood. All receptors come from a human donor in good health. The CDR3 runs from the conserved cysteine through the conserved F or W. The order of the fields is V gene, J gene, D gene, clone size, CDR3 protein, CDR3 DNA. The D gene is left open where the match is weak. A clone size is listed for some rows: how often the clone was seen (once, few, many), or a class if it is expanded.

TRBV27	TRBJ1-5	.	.	CASSLFGYSNQPQHF	TGTGCCAGCAGTTTATTTGGCTATAGCAATCAGCCCCAGCATTTT
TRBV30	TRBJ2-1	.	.	CAWNWGGPGNEQFF	TGTGCCTGGAATTGGGGGGGGCCCGGCAATGAGCAGTTCTTC
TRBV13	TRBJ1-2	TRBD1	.	CASSSGQGNYGYTF	TGTGCCAGCAGCTCGGGACAGGGAAACTATGGCTACACCTTC
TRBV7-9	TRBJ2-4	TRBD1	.	CASSADRGNIQYF	TGTGCCAGCAGCGCAGACAGGGGAAACATTCAGTACTTC
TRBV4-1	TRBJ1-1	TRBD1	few	CASSPGQGANTEAFF	TGCGCCAGCAGCCCGGGACAGGGGGCGAACACTGAAGCTTTCTTT
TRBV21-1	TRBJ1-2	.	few	CASRGTADLYGYTF	TGTGCCAGCCGAGGGACAGCCGACCTCTATGGCTACACCTTC
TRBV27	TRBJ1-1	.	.	CASSWGMGTEAFF	TGTGCCAGCAGTTGGGGAATGGGCACTGAAGCTTTCTTT
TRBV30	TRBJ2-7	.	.	CAYSSDSVYEQYF	TGTGCCTACTCATCGGACAGTGTCTACGAGCAGTACTTC
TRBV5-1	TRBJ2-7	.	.	CASSLGQDLYEQYF	TGCGCCAGCAGCTTGGGACAGGACCTCTACGAGCAGTACTTC
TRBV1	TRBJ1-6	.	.	CTSSQIDTSGSPLHF	TGCACCAGCAGCCAGATCGACACATCGGGTTCACCCCTCCACTTT
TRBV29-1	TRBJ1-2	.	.	CSVAGDEYGYTF	TGCAGCGTTGCCGGGGATGAGTATGGCTACACCTTC
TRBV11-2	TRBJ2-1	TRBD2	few	CASSYNPGGGDEQFF	TGTGCCAGCAGCTACAACCCCGGGGGAGGGGATGAGCAGTTCTTC
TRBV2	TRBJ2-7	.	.	CASRISTGSSYEQYF	TGTGCCAGCAGGATTTCAACAGGGAGCTCCTACGAGCAGTACTTC
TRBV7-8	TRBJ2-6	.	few	CASSIPSGAVVSGANVLTF	TGTGCCAGCAGCATACCATCAGGGGCAGTCGTCTCTGGGGCCAACGTCCTGACTTTC
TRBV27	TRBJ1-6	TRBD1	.	CASRGPGGQPSYNSPLHF	TGTGCCAGCCGTGGGCCCGGGGGACAGCCGAGCTATAATTCACCCCTCCACTTT
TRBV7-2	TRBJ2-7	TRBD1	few	CASSHRTGDIYEQYF	TGTGCCAGCAGCCACAGGACAGGAGACATCTACGAGCAGTACTTC
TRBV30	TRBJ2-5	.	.	CAFTLGQLQETQYF	TGTGCCTTCACCCTCGGACAGCTACAAGAGACCCAGTACTTC
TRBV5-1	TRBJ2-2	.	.	CASSLKKSGELFF	TGCGCCAGCAGCTTGAAGAAGTCCGGGGAGCTGTTTTTT
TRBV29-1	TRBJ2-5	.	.	CSVAAGIQETQYF	TGCAGCGTTGCAGCCGGCATCCAAGAGACCCAGTACTTC
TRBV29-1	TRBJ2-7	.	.	CSVAGTDSSYEQYF	TGCAGCGTTGCCGGGACTGACAGCTCCTACGAGCAGTACTTC
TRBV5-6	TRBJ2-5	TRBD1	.	CASSLEGAGQETQYF	TGTGCCAGCAGCTTGGAGGGGGCGGGTCAAGAGACCCAGTACTTC
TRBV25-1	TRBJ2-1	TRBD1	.	CASPLVGTGGHEQFF	TGTGCCAGCCCCCTCGTGGGGACAGGGGGTCATGAGCAGTTCTTC
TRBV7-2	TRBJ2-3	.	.	CASSLRSYTDTQYF	TGTGCCAGCAGCTTGAGATCCTACACAGATACGCAGTATTTT
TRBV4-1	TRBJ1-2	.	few	CASSQDLGRAYGYTF	TGCGCCAGCAGCCAAGACCTGGGTAGGGCCTATGGCTACACCTTC
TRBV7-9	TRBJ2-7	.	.	CASSAQGYEQYF	TGTGCCAGCAGCGCGCAGGGTTACGAGCAGTACTTC
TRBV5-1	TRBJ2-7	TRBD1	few	CASSFTTGAEQYF	TGCGCCAGCAGCTTTACCACAGGGGCGGAGCAGTACTTC
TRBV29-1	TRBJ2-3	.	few	CSVEGGFYGTDTQYF	TGCAGCGTTGAAGGTGGCTTTTATGGCACAGATACGCAGTATTTT
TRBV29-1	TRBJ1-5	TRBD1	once	CSVKGPGGGDQPQHF	TGCAGCGTGAAGGGCCCAGGGGGCGGTGATCAGCCCCAGCATTTT
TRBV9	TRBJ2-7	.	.	CASSVEATQWYEQYF	TGTGCCAGCAGCGTAGAGGCTACCCAATGGTACGAGCAGTACTTC
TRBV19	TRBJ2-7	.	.	CASSSGFNEQYF	TGTGCCAGTAGCTCAGGGTTTAACGAGCAGTACTTC
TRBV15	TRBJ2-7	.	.	CATSRDQIGVGYEQYF	TGTGCCACCAGCAGAGATCAAATAGGTGTAGGCTACGAGCAGTACTTC
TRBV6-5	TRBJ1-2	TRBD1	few	CASSQDRGHGYTF	TGTGCCAGCAGCCAAGACAGGGGCCATGGCTACACCTTC
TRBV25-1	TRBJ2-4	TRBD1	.	CASSDWDSEAKNIQYF	TGTGCCAGCAGTGACTGGGACAGCGAAGCCAAAAACATTCAGTACTTC
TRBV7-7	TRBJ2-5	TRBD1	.	CASSLGRGIVETQYF	TGTGCCAGCAGCTTAGGCAGGGGGATCGTGGAGACCCAGTACTTC
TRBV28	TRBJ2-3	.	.	CASSFTGALTDTQYF	TGTGCCAGCAGTTTTACGGGGGCGCTCACAGATACGCAGTATTTT
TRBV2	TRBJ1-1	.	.	CASSAGMGNTEAFF	TGTGCCAGCAGCGCCGGGATGGGGAACACTGAAGCTTTCTTT
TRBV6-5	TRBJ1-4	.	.	CASSLKILNEKLFF	TGTGCCAGCAGTCTAAAGATTTTAAATGAAAAACTGTTTTTT
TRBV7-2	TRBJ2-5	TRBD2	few	CASSPWGGLKETQYF	TGTGCCAGCAGCCCATGGGGGGGTCTGAAGGAGACCCAGTACTTC
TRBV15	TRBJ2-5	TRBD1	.	CATSRPGQGAWETQYF	TGTGCCACCAGCAGACCCGGACAGGGGGCATGGGAGACCCAGTACTTC
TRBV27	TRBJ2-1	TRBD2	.	CASGLAEYNEQFF	TGTGCCAGCGGACTAGCGGAGTACAATGAGCAGTTCTTC
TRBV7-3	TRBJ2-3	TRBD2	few	CASSLTLAGTQYF	TGTGCCAGCAGCTTAACCCTAGCGGGGACGCAGTATTTT
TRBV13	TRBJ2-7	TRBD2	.	CASSLGTSESYEQYF	TGTGCCAGCAGCCTCGGGACTAGCGAGTCTTACGAGCAGTACTTC
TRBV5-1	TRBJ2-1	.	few	CASSLAGGNEQFF	TGCGCCAGCAGCTTGGCTGGGGGCAATGAGCAGTTCTTC
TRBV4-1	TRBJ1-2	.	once	CASSQEGTGMFVGGYTF	TGCGCCAGCAGCCAAGAGGGCACAGGGATGTTTGTGGGTGGCTACACCTTC
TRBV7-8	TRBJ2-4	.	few	CASSPKGAAAKNIQYF	TGTGCCAGCAGCCCCAAGGGAGCCGCTGCCAAAAACATTCAGTACTTC
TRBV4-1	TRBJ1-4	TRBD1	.	CASSPQGGGTEDEKLFF	TGCGCCAGCAGCCCCCAGGGAGGGGGGACAGAGGATGAAAAACTGTTTTTT
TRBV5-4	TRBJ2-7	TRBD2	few	CASETGGGEQYF	TGTGCCAGCGAAACGGGGGGTGGCGAGCAGTACTTC
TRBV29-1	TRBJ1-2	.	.	CSVPTGQYGYTF	TGCAGCGTTCCGACAGGCCAATATGGCTACACCTTC
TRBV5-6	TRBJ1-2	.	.	CASSLQTGKGGYGYTF	TGTGCCAGCAGCTTACAGACCGGGAAGGGTGGCTATGGCTACACCTTC
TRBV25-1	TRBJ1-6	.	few	CASSPHSIYYNSPLHF	TGTGCCAGCAGTCCCCACAGCATTTACTATAATTCACCCCTCCACTTT
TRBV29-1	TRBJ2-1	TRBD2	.	CSVEIAGDERFF	TGCAGCGTTGAAATAGCGGGGGACGAGCGATTCTTC
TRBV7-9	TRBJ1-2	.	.	CASSPLTGKTAYGYTF	TGTGCCAGCAGCCCACTCACAGGGAAAACTGCCTATGGCTACACCTTC
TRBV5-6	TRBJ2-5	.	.	CASRYPGPQETQYF	TGTGCCAGCAGGTATCCAGGGCCCCAAGAGACCCAGTACTTC
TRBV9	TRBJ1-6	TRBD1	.	CASSPRQGRNSPLHF	TGTGCCAGCAGCCCCAGACAGGGGAGGAATTCACCCCTCCACTTT
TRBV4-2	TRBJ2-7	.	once	CASSQGARAKAYEQYF	TGTGCCAGCAGCCAAGGGGCGCGGGCTAAAGCCTACGAGCAGTACTTC
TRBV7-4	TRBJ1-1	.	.	CASSLRMNTEAFF	TGTGCCAGCAGCTTAAGAATGAACACTGAAGCTTTCTTT
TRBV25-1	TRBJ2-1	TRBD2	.	CASSVGRGLADNEQFF	TGTGCCAGCAGTGTGGGCCGCGGACTAGCGGACAATGAGCAGTTCTTC
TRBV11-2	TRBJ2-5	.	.	CASSSGIQETQYF	TGTGCCAGCAGCTCCGGGATCCAAGAGACCCAGTACTTC
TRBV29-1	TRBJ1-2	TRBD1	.	CSIRQGALNYGYTF	TGCAGCATCCGACAGGGGGCGCTTAACTATGGCTACACCTTC
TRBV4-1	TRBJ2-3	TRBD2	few	CASSQGLAGTDTQYF	TGCGCCAGCAGCCAAGGACTAGCGGGCACAGATACGCAGTATTTT